The 14 T cell receptor beta chains below come from one sample, sequenced in a study of T cell repertoires in cytomegalovirus infection. TCRdb analysed the reads with MiXCR anew, one entry per CDR3 protein. Seen here are around 530,000 distinct CDR3 sequences, around 27% observed once, and the top ten hold roughly 13%. The sample taken for sequencing was PBMCs. The source is a human donor in good health (CMV status not recorded). Some clones in this sample may be carry-over from other donors' samples.

This clonotype was seen a handful of times. The chain combines TRBV7-9 with TRBJ2-1; TRBD1 aligns across 7 bases. Unmatched junction bases numbered 5, after V lost 5 bases and J lost 4 bases. This CDR3 has 14 amino acids. Germline V gives CDR1 SEHNR, CDR2 FQNEAQ (reference sequence). CDR3 residues: CASSPWDSYNEQFF. CDR3 in DNA: TGTGCCAGCAGCCCCTGGGACAGTTACAATGAGCAGTTCTTC.

The V call is TRBV20-1, the J call TRBJ2-7; 9 bases match TRBD1. The CDR3 extends over 14 amino acids. Germline V gene sequence: CDR1 DFQATT, CDR2 SNEGSKA (reference sequence). The ends lost 2 bases at V and 3 bases at J; junction bases unmatched: 5. Here the CDR3 DNA reads TGCAGTGCTAGAAAACAGGGGGCCCTCTACGAGCAGTACTTC. It translates to CSARKQGALYEQYF.

This clonotype was seen a handful of times. The chain couples TRBV6-5 to TRBJ1-3, with D perhaps matching TRBD1 (5 bases). The CDR3 length is 16 residues. From germline, CDR1 is MNHEY and CDR2 SVGAGI. The V and J ends lost 6 bases and 0 bases respectively, with 15 bases between them. CDR3 in DNA: TGTGCCAGCAGCCCCCGACAGTCCTCCTCTGGAAACACCATATATTTT. This translates into CASSPRQSSSGNTIYF.

This clonotype was seen many times. The chain employs TRBV7-2 and TRBJ2-5; TRBD1 is a possible D gene (6 bases). The CDR3 sequence is 14 residues long. Germline V lookup: CDR1 SGHTA, CDR2 FQGNSA. V lost 5 bases to trimming and J lost 6 bases, with 16 bases between them. CDR3 loop: CASSEGTGRQTQYF. The CDR3 nucleotides read TGTGCCAGCAGCGAAGGAACAGGGCGGCAGACCCAGTACTTC.

The chain carries TRBV7-6 and TRBJ1-4; D may be TRBD1 (6 bases). Germline V gene data show CDR1 as SGHVS and CDR2 as FNYEAQ. Trimming left V 4 bases short and J 2 bases short, with 11 bases between. The CDR3 is 15 amino acids. In DNA form, the CDR3 reads TGTGCCAGCAGCTCATTCGGACAGACTAATGAAAAACTGTTTTTT. Encoded protein: CASSSFGQTNEKLFF.

This clonotype was observed a few times. This chain connects TRBV7-8 to TRBJ2-2, with unresolved D. Germline CDR1 and CDR2: SGHVS and FQNEAQ. The CDR3 is 14 amino acids. Trimming cost V 5 bases and J 1 base, with 8 bases left between them. The CDR3 spells CASSTLRNTGELFF. For the CDR3, the DNA is TGTGCCAGCAGCACCCTAAGGAACACCGGGGAGCTGTTTTTT.

This clonotype was counted ten times or more. This sequence joins TRBV4-3 and TRBJ2-3; TRBD2 agrees at 13 bases. CDR3 length equals 18 residues. Germline assignment: CDR1 LGHNA and CDR2 YSLEER. The V segment lost 2 bases and the J segment 5 bases; nucleotides outside the gene matches: 10. In nucleotides, the CDR3 is TGCGCCAGCAGCCAATTCTACGCCGGGACTAGCGGGAAAGATACGCAGTATTTT. Amino acids: CASSQFYAGTSGKDTQYF.

This chain joins TRBV28 and TRBJ1-5; weak D call: TRBD1 (5 bases). The CDR3 runs to 16 residues. The germline V gene has CDR1 MDHEN and CDR2 SYDVKM. The germline V and J ends were trimmed by 5 bases and 2 bases, with 16 bases remaining between them. As DNA, the CDR3 is TGTGCCAGCAGTGCACCGGGACTAGGGGGCAATCAGCCCCAGCATTTT. It is translated as CASSAPGLGGNQPQHF. Drawing the rest from reference TRBV28 and TRBJ1-5, the complete variable domain is DVKVTQSSRYLVKRTGEKVFLECVQDMDHENMFWYRQDPGLGLRLIYFSYDVKMKEKGDIPEGYSVSREKKERFSLILESASTNQTSMYLCASSAPGLGGNQPQHFGDGTRLSIL.

This clonotype has at least ten counts. The chain combines TRBV7-6 with TRBJ2-3; 11 bases are a match to TRBD2. CDR3 length: 16 residues. Trimming removed 5 bases from V and 6 bases from J; junction bases left unmatched: 10. CDR1 is SGHVS and CDR2 is FNYEAQ in the germline V gene. The CDR3 DNA reads TGTGCCAGCAGCACGAGACTAGCGGGAACCGGTGATACGCAGTATTTT. As protein: CASSTRLAGTGDTQYF.

This clonotype was seen ten or more times. The chain has TRBV12-3 or TRBV12-4 and TRBJ2-3; D is unclear. The CDR3 length is 17 residues. Trimming left V 1 base short and J 5 bases short, with 19 bases between. The DNA of the CDR3 is TGTGCCAGCAGTTTAGTCGACCTTGTTGTACGGAGAGATACGCAGTATTTT. Translating gives CASSLVDLVVRRDTQYF.

This clonotype showed up just a few times. The chain recombines TRBV12-3 or TRBV12-4 with TRBJ1-2; a possible D gene is TRBD1 (5 bases). The CDR3 has 12 amino acids. V lost 6 bases, J lost 4 bases, and 9 bases lay in between. The CDR3 DNA reads TGTGCCAGCAGCCAGGGAGCCTATGGCTACACCTTC. Translating gives CASSQGAYGYTF.

This clonotype was counted only a few times. The J gene is TRBJ1-1, the V gene TRBV18; D is unresolved. CDR3 length: 12 amino acids. The germline V and J ends were trimmed by 8 bases and 1 base, with 8 bases remaining between them. Germline V gene lookup returns CDR1 KGHSH and CDR2 LQKENI. The CDR3 DNA is TGTGCCAGCGTCCAGCCGAACACTGAAGCTTTCTTT. Amino acid sequence: CASVQPNTEAFF.

This chain's CDR3 is CASIGVSVNTEAFF. CDR3 DNA sequence: TGTGCCAGCATCGGGGTCTCGGTGAACACTGAAGCTTTCTTT. V usage is TRBV2 and J usage is TRBJ1-1; no firm D call. Per germline, CDR1 SNHLY and CDR2 FYNNEI. Trimming took 7 bases from V and 0 from J, leaving 12 bases between them. The CDR3 totals 14 residues.

This clonotype was picked up a small number of times. This chain uses TRBV11-3 with TRBJ2-1, with D unclear. The V end lost 2 bases, the J end lost 9 bases, and 11 bases lay between the germline ends. CDR1 SGHNT and CDR2 YENEEA come from the germline V gene. The CDR3 consists of 13 residues. Here the CDR3 DNA reads TGTGCCAGCAGCTTAAATAGTATAGGTGAGCAGTTCTTC. It specifies CASSLNSIGEQFF. Supplemented by reference TRBV11-3 and TRBJ2-1, the full variable domain reads EAGVVQSPRYKIIEKKQPVAFWCNPISGHNTLYWYLQNLGQGPELLIRYENEEAVDDSQLPKDRFSAERLKGVDSTLKIQPAELGDSAVYLCASSLNSIGEQFFGPGTRLTVL.